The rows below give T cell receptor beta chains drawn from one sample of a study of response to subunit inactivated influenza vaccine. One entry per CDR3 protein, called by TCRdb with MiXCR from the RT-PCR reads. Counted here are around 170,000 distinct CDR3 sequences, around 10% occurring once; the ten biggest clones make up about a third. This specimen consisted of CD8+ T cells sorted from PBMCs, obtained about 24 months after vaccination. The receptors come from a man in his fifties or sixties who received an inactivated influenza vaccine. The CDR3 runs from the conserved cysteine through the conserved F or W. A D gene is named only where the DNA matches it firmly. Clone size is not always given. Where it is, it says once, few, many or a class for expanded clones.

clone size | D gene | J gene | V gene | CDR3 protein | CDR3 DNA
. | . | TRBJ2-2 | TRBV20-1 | CSAREFANTGELFF | TGCAGTGCTAGGGAATTCGCGAACACCGGGGAGCTGTTTTTT
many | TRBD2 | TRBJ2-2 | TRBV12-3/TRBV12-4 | CASSPGGKHTGELFF | TGTGCCAGCAGCCCGGGGGGGAAGCACACCGGGGAGCTGTTTTTT
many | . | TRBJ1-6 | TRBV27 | CASKLGNSPLHF | TGTGCCAGCAAGTTGGGTAATTCACCCCTCCACTTT
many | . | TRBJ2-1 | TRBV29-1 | CSVEGAGRLSYNEQFF | TGCAGCGTTGAAGGGGCAGGAAGACTCTCCTACAATGAGCAGTTCTTC
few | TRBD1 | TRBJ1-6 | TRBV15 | CATSGGQGGSPLHF | TGTGCCACCAGCGGAGGACAGGGGGGTTCACCCCTCCACTTT
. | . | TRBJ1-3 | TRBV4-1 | CASSQISGTAESSGNTIYF | TGCGCCAGCAGCCAAATTAGCGGGACTGCGGAAAGCTCTGGAAACACCATATATTTT
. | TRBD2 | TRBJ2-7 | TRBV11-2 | CASSPSGGSGYEQYF | TGTGCCAGCAGCCCCTCGGGGGGTTCTGGCTACGAGCAGTACTTC
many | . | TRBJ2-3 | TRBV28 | CASSLLAGLSTDTQYF | TGTGCCAGCAGTTTATTAGCAGGGCTAAGCACAGATACGCAGTATTTT
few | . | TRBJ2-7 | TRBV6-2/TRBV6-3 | CASSLRQFYEQYF | TGTGCCAGCAGTTTACGACAGTTCTACGAGCAGTACTTC
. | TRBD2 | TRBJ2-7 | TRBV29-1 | CSVEALTSGRHYEQYF | TGCAGCGTTGAAGCTTTGACTAGCGGGAGACACTACGAGCAGTACTTC
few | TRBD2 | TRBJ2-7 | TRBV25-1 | CASSAPLAGNYEQYF | TGTGCCAGCAGTGCCCCACTAGCGGGAAACTACGAGCAGTACTTC
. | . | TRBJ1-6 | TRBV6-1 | CASSQGGGNSPLHF | TGTGCCAGCAGCCAAGGGGGTGGTAATTCACCCCTCCACTTT
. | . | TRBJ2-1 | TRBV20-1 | CSADSVDSYNEQFF | TGCAGTGCTGATTCTGTGGACAGCTACAATGAGCAGTTCTTC
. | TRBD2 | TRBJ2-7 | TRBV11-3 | CASSQTPSPGTSGSLHYEQYF | TGTGCCAGCAGCCAAACTCCGAGCCCCGGGACTAGCGGGAGTCTTCACTACGAGCAGTACTTC
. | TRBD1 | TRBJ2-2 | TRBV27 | CASRVTGSTGELFF | TGTGCCAGCAGGGTGACAGGGAGCACCGGGGAGCTGTTTTTT
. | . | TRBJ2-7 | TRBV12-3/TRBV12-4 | CASRVGSDEQYF | TGTGCCAGCAGGGTTGGGAGCGACGAGCAGTACTTC
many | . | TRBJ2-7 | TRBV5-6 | CASSLGSFPTYEQYF | TGTGCCAGCAGCTTGGGGAGCTTCCCTACCTACGAGCAGTACTTC
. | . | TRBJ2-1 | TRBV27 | CASSLLGANNEQFF | TGTGCCAGCAGTTTATTAGGGGCCAACAATGAGCAGTTCTTC
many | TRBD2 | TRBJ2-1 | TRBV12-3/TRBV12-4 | CASSLRREGDEQFF | TGTGCCAGCAGTTTGAGGCGGGAGGGGGATGAGCAGTTCTTC
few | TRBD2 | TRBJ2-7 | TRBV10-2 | CASSDPISGKRSYEQYF | TGCGCCAGCAGTGATCCCATTAGCGGGAAGCGCTCCTACGAGCAGTACTTC
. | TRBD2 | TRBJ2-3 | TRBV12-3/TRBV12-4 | CASRKISTSGGPTDTQYF | TGTGCCAGCAGAAAAATCTCGACTAGCGGGGGACCCACAGATACGCAGTATTTT
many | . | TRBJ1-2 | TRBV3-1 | CASSDTGTALSMGGYTF | TGTGCCAGCAGCGACACAGGGACGGCGTTGTCCATGGGGGGCTACACCTTC
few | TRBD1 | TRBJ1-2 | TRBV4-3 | CASSQVRGQGYGYTF | TGCGCCAGCAGCCAAGTCAGGGGGCAAGGCTATGGCTACACCTTC
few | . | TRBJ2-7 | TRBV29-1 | CSVEWGNSYEQYF | TGCAGCGTTGAATGGGGGAACTCCTACGAGCAGTACTTC
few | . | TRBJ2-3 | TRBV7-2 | CASSTSGTSTDTQYF | TGTGCCAGCAGCACCTCCGGGACTAGCACAGATACGCAGTATTTT
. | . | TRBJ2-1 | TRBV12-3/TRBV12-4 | CASSLVALEQFF | TGTGCCAGCAGTTTAGTAGCCCTTGAGCAGTTCTTC
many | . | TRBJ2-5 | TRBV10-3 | CAISESRLNEETQYF | TGTGCCATCAGTGAGTCGAGACTGAATGAAGAGACCCAGTACTTC
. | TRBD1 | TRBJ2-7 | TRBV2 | CASSEPGQGMNEQYF | TGTGCCAGCAGTGAACCGGGACAGGGGATGAACGAGCAGTACTTC
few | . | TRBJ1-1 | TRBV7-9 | CASSSRGSNTEAFF | TGTGCCAGCAGTTCTCGGGGCTCGAACACTGAAGCTTTCTTT
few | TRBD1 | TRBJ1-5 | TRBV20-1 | CSARGGWRPQHF | TGCAGTGCCAGAGGGGGCTGGCGGCCCCAGCATTTT
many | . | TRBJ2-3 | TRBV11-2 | CASSYSGLADTQYF | TGTGCCAGCAGCTATTCAGGGTTGGCAGATACGCAGTATTTT